This T cell receptor beta chain derives from a study of blood T cell repertoires in COVID-19. Across the whole study: From the United States, Italy and Spain came samples of acute and convalescent COVID-19. PBMCs, B-cell-depleted T cells, or T cells were the source of the cDNA or gDNA that made up the material.

In the authors' workflow: Nucleated cell number was recorded as an estimate derived from reference gene primer amplification. Some clones are missing from TCRdb's copy, which holds only in-frame ones; the method was immunoSEQ multiplex PCR. V and J calls and clone size are given by that table; D and trimming were obtained from the DNA. This sample has a few hundred thousand clones, with more than 70% found just once. The source is a man aged 35 to 55 with acute or convalescent COVID-19. The sequenced material came from peripheral blood.

CDR3 sequence reads: CASSTAGLPNNEQFF. In DNA, the CDR3 is TGTGCCAGTAGTACTGCGGGACTTCCGAACAATGAGCAGTTCTTC. The J gene is TRBJ2-1, the V gene TRBV19; D is possibly TRBD2 (6 bases). The V and J ends lost 4 bases and 5 bases respectively, with 15 bases between them. Per the germline V gene, CDR1 is LNHDA and CDR2 is SQIVND (reference sequence). CDR3 length equals 15 residues.